Shown below are 28 T cell receptor beta chains from a single sample sequenced in a study of cytotoxic CD8 clonotypes in ibrutinib-treated CLL. Libraries were prepared by immunoSEQ multiplex PCR; TCRdb keeps only in-frame clonotypes and omits some of them. Seen here are approximately 280,000 clones, more than 70% observed once, and the top ten hold roughly 5%. Specimen: PBMCs, collected at disease progression, from a patient treated with ibrutinib. These receptor sequences come from a human donor with chronic lymphocytic leukemia.

V is TRBV21-1 and J is TRBJ2-7; the table gives TRBD1 as D, unverified against the DNA. TRBV21-1 is annotated as a pseudogene. This CDR3 region has 17 residues. The CDR3 reads CASSKRGGLRSSYEQYF. DNA for the CDR3: TGTGCCAGCAGCAAACGTGGGGGCCTGAGGAGCTCCTACGAGCAGTACTTC.

The chain joins TRBV28 to TRBJ1-4; D not certain. The CDR3 is 15 amino acids. Looked up from germline, CDR1 is MDHEN and CDR2 is SYDVKM. V lost 5 bases and J 5 bases, leaving 15 bases between the germline ends. CDR3 amino acids: CASSPRRRWNEKLFF. The CDR3 DNA follows: TGTGCCAGCAGTCCCAGACGTCGGTGGAATGAAAAACTGTTTTTT. The complete variable domain, with remaining parts taken from reference TRBV28 and TRBJ1-4, reads DVKVTQSSRYLVKRTGEKVFLECVQDMDHENMFWYRQDPGLGLRLIYFSYDVKMKEKGDIPEGYSVSREKKERFSLILESASTNQTSMYLCASSPRRRWNEKLFFGSGTQLSVL.

The V gene is TRBV11-3, the J gene TRBJ1-2; tentatively, D is TRBD1 (5 bases). CDR1 is SGHNT, CDR2 YENEEA, per germline. V was shortened by 3 bases and J by 0 bases, with 14 bases between the two germline ends. The CDR3 covers 16 residues. The CDR3 DNA follows: TGTGCCAGCAGCTTGGGGCACAGACGGCCTAACTATGGCTACACCTTC. It is translated as CASSLGHRRPNYGYTF.

The chain uses TRBV6-6 and TRBJ2-1, with D possibly called TRBD1 or TRBD2 (5 bases each). The CDR3 consists of 14 residues. The germline gives CDR1 MNHNY, CDR2 SVGAGI (reference sequence). V gave up 6 bases and J gave up 6 bases, with 15 bases separating them. The DNA of the CDR3 is TGTGCCAGCAGAGAGAGGGGCCGGGGCAATGAGCAGTTCTTC. This codes for CASRERGRGNEQFF.

The rearrangement links TRBV11-2 to TRBJ2-2; no clear D. The CDR3 contains 16 residues. The V and J ends lost 2 bases and 1 base respectively, with 11 bases between them. The germline CDR1 and CDR2 sequences are SGHAT and FQNNGV. The CDR3 spells CASSLSHGKNTGELFF. In nucleotides, the CDR3 is TGTGCCAGCAGCTTATCCCACGGAAAGAACACCGGGGAGCTGTTTTTT.

The chain combines TRBV28 with TRBJ2-3, with 10 nucleotides matching TRBD2. The CDR3 spans 15 residues. With V trimmed by 5 bases and J by 5 bases, 7 bases remained unmatched. From germline, CDR1 is MDHEN and CDR2 SYDVKM. CDR3 sequence reads: CASSPLSGRVDTQYF. CDR3 in DNA: TGTGCCAGCAGTCCCCTCAGCGGGAGGGTAGATACGCAGTATTTT.

This clone has a single count. The genes are TRBV4-1 and TRBJ2-5; the match to TRBD2 covers 9 bases. V lost 0 bases to trimming and J lost 3 bases; unmatched junction nucleotides: 11. The CDR3 consists of 18 residues. Germline V gene data show CDR1 as MGHRA and CDR2 as YSYEKL. In DNA, the CDR3 is TGCGCCAGCAGCCAAGATAAAGGGGTAGCGGGGGTGGAAGAGACCCAGTACTTC. This sequence encodes CASSQDKGVAGVEETQYF.

The chain's CDR3 is CASSTGLNTEAFF. The CDR3 DNA sequence: TGTGCCAGCAGTACGGGATTGAACACTGAAGCTTTCTTT. The J gene is TRBJ1-1, the V gene TRBV2; D is undetermined. Germline V gene lookup returns CDR1 SNHLY and CDR2 FYNNEI. The CDR3 has 13 residues. The V and J ends lost 5 bases and 0 bases respectively, with 7 bases between them.

The chain links TRBV6-1 to TRBJ2-5, with TRBD2 matching over 7 bases. This CDR3 contains 16 residues. Germline V gives CDR1 MNHNS, CDR2 SASEGT. V lost 2 bases and J lost 5; bases outside the gene matches: 11. The CDR3: CASSEPSRGRRETQYF. In DNA form, the CDR3 reads TGTGCCAGCAGTGAACCGTCGCGGGGGAGGAGGGAGACCCAGTACTTC.

V and J are TRBV2 and TRBJ1-4; no clear D. Trimming cost V 3 bases and J 6 bases, with 11 bases left between them. CDR1 is SNHLY and CDR2 is FYNNEI in the germline V gene. CDR3 length: 14 amino acids. CDR3 DNA: TGTGCCAGCAGTGAGCGCCTGTCACATGAAAAACTGTTTTTT. Translated: CASSERLSHEKLFF.

The rearrangement links TRBV6-6 to TRBJ1-5, with TRBD1 identical over 7 bases. Germline CDR1 MNHNY, CDR2 SVGAGI (reference sequence). The V gene end was trimmed by 6 bases and the J gene end by 3 bases; junction bases not matched to a gene: 5. This CDR3 spans 14 amino acids. CDR3 nucleotides: TGTGCCAGCAGCCGTGACAGGGTCAATCAGCCCCAGCATTTT. It is translated as CASSRDRVNQPQHF.

The chain couples TRBV7-9 to TRBJ2-1, with a weak D call TRBD1 (5 bases). The CDR3 has 13 amino acids. Trimming took 5 bases from V and 4 from J, leaving 9 bases between them. The germline gives CDR1 SEHNR, CDR2 FQNEAQ (reference sequence). The CDR3 protein is CASSGRQYNEQFF. CDR3 coding DNA: TGTGCCAGCAGCGGGCGACAGTACAATGAGCAGTTCTTC.

The J gene is TRBJ1-2, the V gene TRBV28; possibly TRBD1 for D (6 bases). This CDR3 is 15 amino acids long. V was cut by 5 bases and J by 4 bases, with 17 bases left in between. Germline lookup yields CDR1 MDHEN and CDR2 SYDVKM. This chain's CDR3 is CASSRDRMGFYGYTF. CDR3 nucleotides: TGTGCCAGCAGTCGAGACAGGATGGGATTCTATGGCTACACCTTC.

V usage is TRBV18 and J usage is TRBJ2-6, with no clear D. CDR1 is KGHSH, CDR2 LQKENI, per germline. CDR3 length: 16 amino acids. Trimming took 2 bases from V and 1 from J, leaving 9 bases between them. The DNA for the CDR3 is TGTGCCAGCTCACCATATTTGGGTTCTGGGGCCAACGTCCTGACTTTC. This codes for CASSPYLGSGANVLTF.

V is TRBV7-9 and J is TRBJ1-3; D remains ambiguous. V gave up 3 bases and J gave up 0 bases, with 6 bases separating them. This CDR3 comprises 14 residues. Germline loops: CDR1 SEHNR, CDR2 FQNEAQ (reference sequence). The CDR3 sequence: CASSFRSSGNTIYF. The CDR3 nucleotides are TGTGCCAGCAGCTTTCGTAGCTCTGGAAACACCATATATTTT. Filled out from reference TRBV7-9 and TRBJ1-3, the complete variable domain reads DTGVSQNPRHKITKRGQNVTFRCDPISEHNRLYWYRQTLGQGPEFLTYFQNEAQLEKSRLLSDRFSAERPKGSFSTLEIQRTEQGDSAMYLCASSFRSSGNTIYFGEGSWLTVV.

The V and J genes are TRBV9 and TRBJ2-3; 16 bases agree with TRBD2. The CDR3 sequence is 17 residues long. The V segment lost 2 bases and the J segment 6 bases; nucleotides outside the gene matches: 6. Germline CDR1 reads SGDLS; CDR2 reads YYNGEE. The DNA of the CDR3 is TGTGCCAGCAGCGTCGCGGGACTAGCGGGGGGGCAGGATACGCAGTATTTT. It specifies CASSVAGLAGGQDTQYF.

The chain employs TRBV13 and TRBJ1-3, with D tentatively TRBD1 (5 bases). V shed 1 base and J shed 2 bases, with 15 bases lying between them. CDR1 is PRHDT, CDR2 FYEKMQ, per germline (reference sequence). This CDR3 comprises 17 residues. CDR3 protein: CASSLELRDPAGNTIYF. CDR3 coding DNA: TGTGCCAGCAGCTTAGAGTTGAGGGACCCCGCTGGAAACACCATATATTTT.

The V call is TRBV4-1, the J call TRBJ2-7, with D tentatively TRBD1 (6 bases). This CDR3 is 15 amino acids long. V shed 4 bases and J shed 5 bases, with 18 bases lying between them. Germline V gene lookup returns CDR1 MGHRA and CDR2 YSYEKL. CDR3 sequence reads: CASSLLRAQGDEQYF. The CDR3 DNA reads as TGCGCCAGCAGCCTACTCCGGGCACAGGGCGACGAGCAGTACTTC.

V is TRBV19 and J is TRBJ2-7, with 7 bases lining up with TRBD2. This CDR3 spans 12 amino acids. The trim removed 6 bases at V and 4 bases at J, leaving 3 bases unmatched. CDR1 and CDR2 (germline): LNHDA, SQIVND (reference sequence). This CDR3 is CASSGRRYEQYF. CDR3 DNA: TGTGCCAGTAGCGGGAGGAGGTACGAGCAGTACTTC.

The chain links TRBV7-6 to TRBJ2-2; D ambiguous. CDR3 size: 16 residues. With 1 base removed from V and 0 bases from J, the gap between germline ends came to 9 bases. The germline V gene has CDR1 SGHVS and CDR2 FNYEAQ. CDR3 sequence (DNA): TGTGCCAGCAGCTTAGTCCGCAGTCCGAACACCGGGGAGCTGTTTTTT. The encoded protein is CASSLVRSPNTGELFF.

Details on this clone: This sample also contains other DNA sequences that code for the same CDR3. V usage is TRBV7-9 and J usage is TRBJ2-7; weak D call: TRBD2 (5 bases). Trimming stripped 6 bases from V and 0 bases from J, with 12 bases between. This CDR3 spans 14 amino acids. Germline loops: CDR1 SEHNR, CDR2 FQNEAQ (reference sequence). The CDR3 nucleotides read TGTGCCAGCAGAACCTCTGGGAGCTCCTACGAGCAGTACTTC. Protein sequence: CASRTSGSSYEQYF. Full variable domain (rest looked up from reference TRBV7-9 and TRBJ2-7): DTGVSQNPRHKITKRGQNVTFRCDPISEHNRLYWYRQTLGQGPEFLTYFQNEAQLEKSRLLSDRFSAERPKGSFSTLEIQRTEQGDSAMYLCASRTSGSSYEQYFGPGTRLTVT.

This clone was seen a few times. The chain uses TRBV5-5 and TRBJ2-3; possibly TRBD1 for D (6 bases). Trimming stripped 2 bases from V and 2 bases from J, with 9 bases between. The CDR3 consists of 14 residues. Germline V CDR1 and CDR2: SGHKS, YYEKEE (reference sequence). DNA for the CDR3: TGTGCCAGCAGCTTCGGACAGAACACAGATACGCAGTATTTT. The encoded protein is CASSFGQNTDTQYF.

Concerning this clone itself: An end of the junction does not agree with germline; a read error may underlie this. The V gene is TRBV29-1, the J gene TRBJ1-6, with 8 bases fitting TRBD1. The CDR3 spans 13 residues. Germline CDR1 SQVTM, CDR2 ANQGSEA. The CDR3 region is CSGDRSFNSPLHF. The CDR3 nucleotides are TGCAGCGGGGACAGGTCCTTTAATTCACCCCTCCACTTT. Filled out from reference TRBV29-1 and TRBJ1-6, the complete variable domain reads SAVISQKPSRDICQRGTSLTIQCQVDSQVTMMFWYRQQPGQSLTLIATANQGSEATYESGFVIDKFPISRPNLTFSTLTVSNMSPEDSSIYLCSGDRSFNSPLHFGNGTRLTVT.

This clone came up once. The rearrangement joins TRBV29-1 to TRBJ2-3; D not resolved. Trimming cost V 5 bases and J 5 bases, with 5 bases left between them. This CDR3 has 10 residues. CDR1 SQVTM and CDR2 ANQGSEA come from the germline V gene. The CDR3 nucleotides read TGCAGCGTTTTACTAGATACGCAGTATTTT. It codes for CSVLLDTQYF.

There are a few counts of this clone. The chain joins TRBV4-1 to TRBJ1-2, with D unclear. This CDR3 has 15 amino acids. Looked up from germline, CDR1 is MGHRA and CDR2 is YSYEKL. Trimming left V 1 base short and J 4 bases short, with 13 bases between. CDR3 DNA sequence: TGCGCCAGCAGCCAAGGGGTCTTGGCCAGCTATGGCTACACCTTC. It translates to CASSQGVLASYGYTF.

V gene TRBV20-1 combines with J gene TRBJ2-1; D gene uncertain. This CDR3 comprises 11 residues. V was cut by 3 bases and J by 6 bases, with 6 bases left in between. Germline V gene data show CDR1 as DFQATT and CDR2 as SNEGSKA (reference sequence). CDR3 residues: CSARLINEQFF. CDR3 sequence (DNA): TGCAGTGCTAGGCTGATCAATGAGCAGTTCTTC.

The chain links TRBV4-3 to TRBJ2-7, with D possibly being TRBD1 (6 bases). The germline V and J ends were trimmed by 0 bases and 1 base, with 13 bases remaining between them. The CDR3 runs 16 residues. Germline loops: CDR1 LGHNA, CDR2 YSLEER. CDR3 region: CASSQELGGSSYEQYF. CDR3 DNA sequence: TGCGCCAGCAGCCAAGAGTTAGGGGGATCGTCCTACGAGCAGTACTTC.

The CDR3 coding sequence is TGCGCCACCTCCAACGTAGGGACAGCTTACGAGCAGTACTTC. It specifies CATSNVGTAYEQYF. The chain combines TRBV4-1 with TRBJ2-7, with TRBD1 identical over 7 bases. CDR3 length: 14 amino acids. Germline V CDR1 and CDR2: MGHRA, YSYEKL. V gave up 10 bases and J gave up 4 bases; unmatched junction bases: 13.